At least ten counts were recorded for the clone carrying this T cell receptor beta chain. What it binds is unknown. This specimen belongs to a study of T cells in Graves' hyperthyroidism and ophthalmopathy. The overall study: Peripheral blood was secured at the point of initial diagnosis, before any treatment. Notes on the study in general: Ophthalmopathy prediction by the model preceded onset by a median approximately 6.9 months.

Stability of Graves' hyperthyroidism was defined as absent ophthalmopathy progression within 18 months. The diagnostic basis comprised clinical symptoms, serum thyroxine and TRAb, thyroid ultrasound and orbital computed tomography. The CDR3 runs 15 residues. Germline assignment: CDR1 SGHVS and CDR2 FQNEAQ. Trimming took 1 base from V and 4 from J, leaving 13 bases between them. From RNA transcripts, TCR beta CDR3 regions were amplified. TCR CDR3 underwent first-round RT-PCR with the HTBI primer set. TCRdb ran MiXCR on the multiplex PCR reads and lists one entry per CDR3 protein. The table has about 550,000 distinct CDR3 sequences, about 20% seen once.

The source material was blood. This receptor was obtained from a man aged 18 to 35 with Graves' hyperthyroidism. The rearrangement uses TRBV7-8 and TRBJ1-2; possibly TRBD1 for D (5 bases). The chain's CDR3 is CASSLGPWGRYGYTF. CDR3 nucleotide sequence: TGTGCCAGCAGCTTAGGCCCGTGGGGCCGCTATGGCTACACCTTC.